This T cell receptor beta chain was captured in a study of blood T cells in healthy people across ages (dated by TCRdb to about 2015). About the study as a whole: In model experiments, template switching captured roughly one uniquely barcoded TCR beta cDNA molecule for every two T cells. Age-related changes in TCR beta repertoire diversity were measured in the study by deep sequencing normalized with unique cDNA molecular identifiers. Donors were grouped into four age groups: young (average roughly 15 years), middle-aged (39), aged (about 60) and long-lived (approximately 78). Donors of different ages were randomly distributed across sequencing lanes to avoid experimental bias. Two additional independent replicas of 1 million unique cDNA reads from the same blood draw were analyzed for two donors (one aged 18 to 29 and one aged 80 or older).

The donors were 40 or so Caucasian individuals from Russia, aged roughly 6 to 90 years, who were systemically healthy. Around 10 milliliters of peripheral blood were collected from each donor into EDTA-treated Vacutainer tubes. Ficoll-Paque density-gradient centrifugation was used to isolate PBMCs, with at least 7 million per sample. Trizol reagent was used to extract total RNA from the PBMCs, yielding at least 5.5 micrograms per sample. For every donor, flow cytometry on a PBMC aliquot measured the percentage of naive CD45RAhigh/CD27high T cells. Overall study results and their limits: Because profiling used bulk unsorted PBMCs, naive and antigen-experienced compartments could not be compared conclusively. Compared with the aged group, more naive CD4+ T cells, fewer expanded clones and increased TCR diversity were shown by the long-lived group, suggesting age selection. As age increased, observed TCR beta diversity per million T cells dropped in a roughly linear way, and a significant reduction was already evident by age 40. Donor CMV infection status was unknown, potentially confounding age-related changes in expanded clonotypes. Estimates of total diversity based on one million sequenced T cells were considered lower bounds and underestimates. The percentage of naive T cells measured by flow cytometry correlated strongly with observed TCR beta diversity.

The method was 5' RACE. A second roughly 6 to 11 cycle PCR used a sample-barcoded 5' primer and a J-beta primer mix. Each TCR beta cDNA molecule received a unique molecular identifier from a template-switch 5' adaptor carrying 12 random nucleotides. Each sample yielded at least 2.5 million CDR3-containing paired-end reads. All of the RNA was converted into first-strand cDNA using the Mint cDNA synthesis kit, with a TRBC-specific oligonucleotide serving as the primer. Following uracil-DNA glycosylase treatment, a first 18-cycle PCR with universal primers M1SS and BC2_uni_R was performed on all cDNA. Per the source publication's procedure: Normalization of each sample was performed by random selection of 1 million high-quality reads, each carrying a distinct molecular identifier. Instead of being binned into consensus sequences, reads that shared molecular identifiers were thrown out. MiTCR, run with a Q25 quality threshold and the strictest error-elimination algorithm, handled CDR3 identification, clonotype clustering and error correction. A nonparametric unseen species model using Euler transformation provided a lower-bound estimate of total TCR beta diversity. TCRdb reprocessing: public reads trimmed at Q25 with fastp, clones called with MiXCR, in-frame beta chains kept. Every CDR3 protein is listed once, alongside the most common genes and DNA of its rows. Clone size and V and J calls follow TCRdb, not the original study. The sample data list 1.5 million to 2 million distinct CDR3 sequences, and around 40% of these were observed just once. Roughly 23% of the sample lies in the top ten.

On this clonotype itself: What antigen it recognizes has not been identified. At one end the junction does not follow the germline gene, possibly because of a read error.

The specimen was blood. The receptor was isolated from a human donor in good health.

The CDR3: CASSFRRGGTRYF. The DNA is as follows: TGTGCCAGCAGCTTTCGGAGGGGGGGTACGCGGTATTTT. This chain is built from TRBV7-2 and TRBJ2-3; perhaps TRBD2 is the D gene, with 7 bases matching. CDR3 length: 13 amino acids, cysteine to phenylalanine. This entry keeps only the CDR3 DNA: 39 bases, framed from base 1. Reading the germline V gene gives CDR1 SGHTA and CDR2 FQGNSA.